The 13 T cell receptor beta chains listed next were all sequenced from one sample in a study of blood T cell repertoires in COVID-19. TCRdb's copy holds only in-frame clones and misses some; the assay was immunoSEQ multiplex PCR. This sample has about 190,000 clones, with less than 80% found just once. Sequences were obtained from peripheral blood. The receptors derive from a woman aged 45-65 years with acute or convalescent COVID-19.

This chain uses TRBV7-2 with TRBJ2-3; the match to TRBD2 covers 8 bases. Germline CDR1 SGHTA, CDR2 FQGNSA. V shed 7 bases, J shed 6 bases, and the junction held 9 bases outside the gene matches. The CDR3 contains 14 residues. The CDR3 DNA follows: TGTGCCAGCATGTTCGAACGCGGGAGGGATACGCAGTATTTT. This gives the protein CASMFERGRDTQYF.

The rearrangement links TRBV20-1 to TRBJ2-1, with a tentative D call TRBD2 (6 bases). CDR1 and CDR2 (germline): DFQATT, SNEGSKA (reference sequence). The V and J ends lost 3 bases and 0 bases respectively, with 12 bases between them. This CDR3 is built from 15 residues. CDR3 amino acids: CSASMGGFSYNEQFF. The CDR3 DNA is TGCAGTGCTAGTATGGGAGGTTTCTCCTACAATGAGCAGTTCTTC.

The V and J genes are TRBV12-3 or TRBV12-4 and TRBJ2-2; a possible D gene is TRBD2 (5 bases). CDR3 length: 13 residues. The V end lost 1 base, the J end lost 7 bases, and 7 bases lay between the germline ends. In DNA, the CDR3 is TGTGCCAGCAGTTTAGGGGAGAACGGGGAGCTGTTTTTT. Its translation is CASSLGENGELFF.

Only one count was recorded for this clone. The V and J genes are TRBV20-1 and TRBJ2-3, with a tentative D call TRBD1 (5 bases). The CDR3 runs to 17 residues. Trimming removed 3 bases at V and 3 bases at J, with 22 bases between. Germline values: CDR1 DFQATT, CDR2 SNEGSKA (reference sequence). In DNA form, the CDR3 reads TGCAGTGCTAGTGGTGGGCGGACACCCGACGGGACAGATACGCAGTATTTT. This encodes CSASGGRTPDGTDTQYF.

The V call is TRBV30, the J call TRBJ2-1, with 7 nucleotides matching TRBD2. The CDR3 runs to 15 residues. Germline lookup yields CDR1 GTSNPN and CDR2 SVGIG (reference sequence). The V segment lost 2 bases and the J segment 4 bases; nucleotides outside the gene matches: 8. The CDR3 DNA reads TGTGCCTGGAGTCCTCGGGGGGTAGGATACAATGAGCAGTTCTTC. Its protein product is CAWSPRGVGYNEQFF.

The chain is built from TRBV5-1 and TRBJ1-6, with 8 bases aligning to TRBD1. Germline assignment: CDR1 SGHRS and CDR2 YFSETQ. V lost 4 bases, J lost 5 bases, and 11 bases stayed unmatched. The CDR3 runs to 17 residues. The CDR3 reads CASSRDGRTGHNSPLHF. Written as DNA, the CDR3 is TGCGCCAGCAGCCGAGATGGTAGGACAGGGCATAATTCACCCCTCCACTTT.

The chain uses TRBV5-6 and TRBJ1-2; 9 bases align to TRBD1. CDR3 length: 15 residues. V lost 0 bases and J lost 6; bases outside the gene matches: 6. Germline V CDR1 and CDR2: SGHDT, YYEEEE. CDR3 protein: CASSLGDRGGNGYTF. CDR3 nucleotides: TGTGCCAGCAGCTTGGGAGACAGGGGGGGAAATGGCTACACCTTC.

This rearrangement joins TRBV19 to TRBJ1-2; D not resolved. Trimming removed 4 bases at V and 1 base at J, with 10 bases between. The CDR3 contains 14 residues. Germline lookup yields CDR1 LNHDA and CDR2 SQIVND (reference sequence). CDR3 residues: CASSRAILNYGYTF. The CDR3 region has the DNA TGTGCCAGTAGTAGGGCCATTCTTAACTATGGCTACACCTTC.

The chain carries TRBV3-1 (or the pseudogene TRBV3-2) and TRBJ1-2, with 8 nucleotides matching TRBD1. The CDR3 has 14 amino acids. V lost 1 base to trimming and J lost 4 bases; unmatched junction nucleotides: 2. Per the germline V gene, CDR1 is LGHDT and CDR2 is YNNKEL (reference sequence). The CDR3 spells CASSQGTGTYGYTF. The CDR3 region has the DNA TGTGCCAGCAGCCAAGGGACAGGGACCTATGGCTACACCTTC.

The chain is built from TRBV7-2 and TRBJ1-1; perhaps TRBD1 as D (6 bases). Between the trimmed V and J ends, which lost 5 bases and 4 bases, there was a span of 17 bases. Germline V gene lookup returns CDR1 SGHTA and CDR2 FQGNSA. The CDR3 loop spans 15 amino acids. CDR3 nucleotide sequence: TGTGCCAGCAGCCCCCCACAGGGAATCTTCACTGAAGCTTTCTTT. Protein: CASSPPQGIFTEAFF.

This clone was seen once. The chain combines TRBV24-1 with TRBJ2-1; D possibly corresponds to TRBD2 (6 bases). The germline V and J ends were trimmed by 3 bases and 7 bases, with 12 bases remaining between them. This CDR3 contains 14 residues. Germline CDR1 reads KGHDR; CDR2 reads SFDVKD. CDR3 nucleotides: TGTGCCACCAGTGATCCGGGAGAGGAGAATGAGCAGTTCTTC. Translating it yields CATSDPGEENEQFF.

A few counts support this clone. The CDR3 spells CSVAGVGQETQYF. DNA of the CDR3: TGCAGCGTTGCAGGGGTGGGCCAAGAGACCCAGTACTTC. The chain uses TRBV29-1 and TRBJ2-5, with a possible D match to TRBD1 (6 bases). This CDR3 comprises 13 residues. With 4 bases removed from V and 1 base from J, the gap between germline ends came to 10 bases. Per the germline V gene, CDR1 is SQVTM and CDR2 is ANQGSEA.

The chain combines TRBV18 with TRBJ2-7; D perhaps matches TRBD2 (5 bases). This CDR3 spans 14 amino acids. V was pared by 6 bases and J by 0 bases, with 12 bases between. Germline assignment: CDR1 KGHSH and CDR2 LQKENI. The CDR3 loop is CASSRGSLSYEQYF. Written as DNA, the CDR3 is TGTGCCAGCTCCCGTGGGAGCCTCTCCTACGAGCAGTACTTC.